The clone carrying this TCR beta chain was seen ten or more times. One entry per CDR3 protein results from TCRdb running MiXCR on the reads. The sample records 300,000 or so distinct CDR3 sequences, roughly a tenth being singletons. This CDR3 comprises 15 residues. CDR1 is SGHTA, CDR2 FQGNSA, per germline. Unmatched junction bases numbered 6, after V lost 4 bases and J lost 1 base. These data are taken from a study of T cell repertoires in cytomegalovirus infection. Turning to the study itself: Public signatures in TCR beta pointed to CMV infection and matching HLA type.

Sequencing was carried out using PBMCs. This TCR was recovered from a human donor in good health (CMV status not recorded). Some clones in this sample may be carry-over from other donors' samples. The V and J genes are TRBV7-2 and TRBJ1-2; TRBD1 agrees at 7 bases. This CDR3 reads CASSSGTAFNYGYTF. Written as DNA, the CDR3 is TGTGCCAGCAGCTCCGGGACAGCCTTTAACTATGGCTACACCTTC.